This T cell receptor beta chain was profiled in a study of CD8+ T cells in alopecia areata. V shed 4 bases and J 8 bases; nucleotides not matched to a gene: 16. This CDR3 comprises 16 residues. Germline lookup yields CDR1 LNHDA and CDR2 SQIVND (reference sequence). Reverse transcribed after extraction, RNA yielded cDNA as the sequencing template. Assay: immunoSEQ multiplex PCR; the TCRdb copy retains only in-frame clones and omits some. The profile shows approximately 170,000 clones, around 56% of them singletons. Study-wide findings and caveats: Many expanded lesional clones stayed in scalp and blood while on tofacitinib. The study found higher clonality in lesional than normal scalp, especially in alopecia totalis/universalis.

Treatment indicated: oral pan-JAK inhibitor, 5-10 mg twice daily. Peripheral blood samples and lesional scalp punch biopsies were obtained from alopecia areata patients. T lymphocytes (CD4+ and CD8+) were sorted from PBMCs. As to this clone: The antigen remains undetermined.

The specimen comprised CD4+ T cells sorted from blood, sampled at week 4, from a patient treated with tofacitinib. The chain links TRBV19 to TRBJ1-1; TRBD1 agrees at 7 bases. The origin of this receptor is a human donor with alopecia areata. CDR3 DNA: TGTGCCAGTAGTACCTACCTTGGACAGGCGTCCACGGAAGCTTTCTTT. Residues: CASSTYLGQASTEAFF.